This T cell receptor (beta chain) was identified during a study of long-term antiretroviral therapy in people with HIV. Study findings and constraints: Repertoires looked antigen-experienced, with only a slight naive shift after ART. Increased diversity was seen after ART, yet it remained lower than in transplant donor controls. Before ART, certain clones expanded, and these dominated the repertoire at all time points. Information on adherence, resistance and therapy changes was unavailable.

The V end was cut by 6 bases, the J end by 2 bases, with 14 bases between. Germline lookup yields CDR1 MDHEN and CDR2 SYDVKM. This CDR3 comprises 14 residues. Running of the v3.0 immunoSEQ assay took place at survey level. Only in-frame clones appear in the TCRdb table, and some are missing; sequencing was by immunoSEQ multiplex PCR. The sample has about 21,000 clones, approximately 90% seen once. As for this clone: Its antigen is currently unknown.

This receptor was taken from a man aged 55 to 70 with HIV. V usage is TRBV28 and J usage is TRBJ2-7; possible D gene TRBD1, 5 bases. The input for sequencing was unsorted PBMCs, taken 2.3 years after starting antiretroviral therapy. The CDR3: CASRGHLSAYEQYF. CDR3 sequence (DNA): TGTGCCAGCAGAGGACACTTATCGGCCTACGAGCAGTACTTC.